The entry that follows covers one T cell receptor beta chain sequence. What it recognizes is unknown. With constant-segment primers, 5'RACE yielded cDNA libraries of TCR alpha and TCR beta that carried sample barcodes and UMIs. TCRdb used MiXCR to reprocess the 5' RACE reads, holding one entry per CDR3 protein. The data show 200,000 to 250,000 distinct CDR3 sequences, roughly 15% seen once. The CDR3 contains 18 residues. CDR1 and CDR2 (germline): KGHSH, LQKENI. The V gene end was trimmed by 2 bases and the J gene end by 5 bases; junction bases not matched to a gene: 15. The data stem from a study of T-cell memory formation after mild COVID-19. Points from the study as a whole: While clones contracting from day 15 to 85 were balanced between CD4 and CD8, later expanders leaned CD4+. The main location of contracting CD4+ clones was CM and EM, and that of contracting CD8+ clones was EMRA. Pre-infection memory contained some responding clones, which suggested that cross-reactive memory had joined.

This clonotype was sampled from a man between 18 and 29 years old who had mild COVID-19 (a few samples of this study predate the infection). Cell type and time point are not known. The gene calls are TRBV18 and TRBJ1-5, with 7 bases fitting TRBD1. The sample was PBMCs or a T cell subset sorted from them (not recorded which). As DNA, the CDR3 is TGTGCCAGCTCACCATCCCCACGGTTAGGGCAGGGGGATCAGCCCCAGCATTTT. Translated: CASSPSPRLGQGDQPQHF. Looking up the rest from reference TRBV18 and TRBJ1-5 gives the full variable domain: NAGVMQNPRHLVRRRGQEARLRCSPMKGHSHVYWYRQLPEEGLKFMVYLQKENIIDESGMPKERFSAEFPKEGPSILRIQQVVRGDSAAYFCASSPSPRLGQGDQPQHFGDGTRLSIL.